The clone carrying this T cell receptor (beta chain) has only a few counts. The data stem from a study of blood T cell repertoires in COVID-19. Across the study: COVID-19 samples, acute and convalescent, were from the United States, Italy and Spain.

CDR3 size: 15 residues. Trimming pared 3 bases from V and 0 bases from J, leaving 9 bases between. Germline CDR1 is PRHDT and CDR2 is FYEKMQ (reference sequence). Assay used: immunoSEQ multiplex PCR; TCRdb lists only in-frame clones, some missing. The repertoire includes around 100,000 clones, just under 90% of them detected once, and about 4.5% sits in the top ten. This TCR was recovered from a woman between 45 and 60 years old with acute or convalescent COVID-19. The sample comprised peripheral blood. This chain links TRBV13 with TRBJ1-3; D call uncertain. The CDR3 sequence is CASSFFRVSGNTIYF. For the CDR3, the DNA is TGTGCCAGCAGCTTCTTTAGAGTCTCTGGAAACACCATATATTTT.